This TCR beta chain derives from a study of human T cells and chemical hapten exposure. Overall study context: Throughout the roughly 26-week study, diphenylcyclopropenone was applied weekly to the patients' scalps. Findings of the study overall: A positive correlation with patch test score was shown by PT1 expanded TCR counts. There were significantly more large CDR3 similarity clusters among expanded TCRs than among controls.

TCRdb fed the RACE reads into MiXCR, producing one record per CDR3 protein. The sample records roughly 120,000 distinct CDR3 sequences, 12% being singletons. This clonotype was picked up a small number of times. What it recognizes is unknown. Time point meaning: patch test 1, 2 weeks after DPC sensitization. Sample treatment: therapeutic diphenylcyclopropenone sensitization with weekly scalp DPC. Alopecia patients deemed DPC-suitable, aged 18 to 70, excluding pregnancy. Sequencing used whole blood, obtained in connection with sensitization to the hapten diphenylcyclopropenone (DPC). This TCR was sampled from a woman aged 50 to 60 with alopecia areata. Some clones in this sample may be carry-over from other donors' samples.

In nucleotides, the CDR3 is TGTGCCAGCAGCCCCGCGGGGGCGAACAATCAGCCCCAGCATTTT. This translates into CASSPAGANNQPQHF. This chain connects TRBV28 to TRBJ1-5, with a tentative D call TRBD1 (6 bases). This CDR3 contains 15 residues. V was clipped by 6 bases and J by 3 bases, with 15 bases between them. From germline, CDR1 is MDHEN and CDR2 SYDVKM. The variable domain in full, with the rest retrieved from reference TRBV28 and TRBJ1-5, is DVKVTQSSRYLVKRTGEKVFLECVQDMDHENMFWYRQDPGLGLRLIYFSYDVKMKEKGDIPEGYSVSREKKERFSLILESASTNQTSMYLCASSPAGANNQPQHFGDGTRLSIL.